The TCR beta chain described here comes from a study of shared clonotypes between healthy human individuals. CD45RO-negative, CCR7-selected cells formed the naive CD8 fraction, which excluded terminally differentiated effector memory CD45RA+ cells. V lost 3 bases and J lost 4; bases outside the gene matches: 5. Germline CDR1 reads KGHSH; CDR2 reads LQKENI. CDR3 size: 14 residues. The table came from immunoSEQ multiplex PCR; TCRdb's copy has only in-frame clones and leaves some out. The table includes about 590,000 clones, less than 97% detected once. General observations from the study: Rarefaction gave evidence that sorted-subset sequencing remained incomplete despite large depth. Blood was the sole source, and tissue repertoires probably differ.

A note on this clone: Its antigen remains unknown.

This clonotype originated in a woman aged 25 to 39 in good health. The chain joins TRBV18 to TRBJ1-2, with TRBD1 identical over 7 bases. Sequenced input: naive CD8+ T cells sorted from blood. The DNA of the CDR3 is TGTGCCAGCTCACCTGGAGACAGGGCCTATGGCTACACCTTC. Amino acid sequence: CASSPGDRAYGYTF.